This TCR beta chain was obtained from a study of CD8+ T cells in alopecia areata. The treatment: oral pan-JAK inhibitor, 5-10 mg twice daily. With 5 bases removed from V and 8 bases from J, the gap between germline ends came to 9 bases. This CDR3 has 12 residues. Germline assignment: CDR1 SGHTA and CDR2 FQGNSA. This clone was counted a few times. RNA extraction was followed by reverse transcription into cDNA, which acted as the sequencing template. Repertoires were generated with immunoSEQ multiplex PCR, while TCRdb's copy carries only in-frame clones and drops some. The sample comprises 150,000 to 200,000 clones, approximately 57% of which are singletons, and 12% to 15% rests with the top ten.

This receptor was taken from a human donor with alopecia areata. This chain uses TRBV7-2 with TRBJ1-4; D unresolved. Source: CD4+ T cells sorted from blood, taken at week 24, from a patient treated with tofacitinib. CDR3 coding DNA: TGTGCCAGCAGCCGCCAAGGGGAAAAACTGTTTTTT. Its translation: CASSRQGEKLFF.